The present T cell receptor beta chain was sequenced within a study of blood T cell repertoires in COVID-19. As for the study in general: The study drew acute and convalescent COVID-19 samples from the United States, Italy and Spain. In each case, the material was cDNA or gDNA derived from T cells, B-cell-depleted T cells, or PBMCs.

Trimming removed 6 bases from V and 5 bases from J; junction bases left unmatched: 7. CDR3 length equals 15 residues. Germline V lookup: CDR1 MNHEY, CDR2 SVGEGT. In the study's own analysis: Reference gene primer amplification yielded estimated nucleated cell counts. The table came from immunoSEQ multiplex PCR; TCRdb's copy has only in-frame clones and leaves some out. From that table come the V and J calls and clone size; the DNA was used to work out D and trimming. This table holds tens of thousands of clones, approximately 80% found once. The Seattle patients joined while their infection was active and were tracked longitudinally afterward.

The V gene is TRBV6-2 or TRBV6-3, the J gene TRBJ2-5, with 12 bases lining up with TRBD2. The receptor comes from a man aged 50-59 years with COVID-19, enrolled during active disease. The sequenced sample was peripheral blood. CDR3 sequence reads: CASRPDTSGGETQYF. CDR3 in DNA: TGTGCCAGCAGACCTGATACTAGCGGGGGGGAGACCCAGTACTTC.